In this sample, the clone carrying this T cell receptor (beta chain) turned up a few times. TCRdb keeps only in-frame clones here, not all; method: immunoSEQ multiplex PCR. Of about 130,000 clones in the sample, over 70% were seen once. The data belong to a study of blood T cell repertoires in COVID-19. Trimming shortened V by 5 bases and J by 2 bases, and 13 bases separated the two germline ends. The CDR3 runs 14 residues. Germline V gene data show CDR1 as SGHTA and CDR2 as FQGNSA. V and J are TRBV7-2 and TRBJ2-7; D perhaps matches TRBD2 (6 bases). The sequence was collected from a man at least 80 years old with acute or convalescent COVID-19. The sequencing input was peripheral blood. The CDR3 protein is CASSPVGGPYEQYF. The CDR3 DNA reads TGTGCCAGCAGCCCCGTCGGAGGGCCCTACGAGCAGTACTTC.